The sequence of this TCR beta chain was determined in a study of blood T cell repertoires in COVID-19. Study background: Acute-phase and convalescent COVID-19 samples originated in the United States, Italy and Spain. Sample material is recorded as cDNA or gDNA derived from T cells, B-cell-depleted T cells, or PBMCs.

The CDR3 is 15 amino acids. Germline V gene data show CDR1 as MNHEY and CDR2 as SVGAGI. J was trimmed by 7 bases and V by 6 bases; bases with no gene match: 8. In terms of age and location, participants ranged from roughly 18 to 90 years and lived in about two dozen US areas. The repertoire was sequenced with immunoSEQ multiplex PCR; TCRdb's copy has only in-frame clones and lacks some. Of some 300,000 clones listed, approximately 85% are singletons. The gene calls are TRBV6-5 and TRBJ2-1; 11 bases line up with TRBD2. The sample taken for sequencing was PBMCs or T cells enriched from blood (not recorded which). This receptor was taken from a woman aged 25 to 45 who had recovered from COVID-19. DNA for the CDR3: TGTGCCAGCAGCAGAGCCGGGACTAGCGGAAATGAGCAGTTCTTC. This encodes CASSRAGTSGNEQFF.